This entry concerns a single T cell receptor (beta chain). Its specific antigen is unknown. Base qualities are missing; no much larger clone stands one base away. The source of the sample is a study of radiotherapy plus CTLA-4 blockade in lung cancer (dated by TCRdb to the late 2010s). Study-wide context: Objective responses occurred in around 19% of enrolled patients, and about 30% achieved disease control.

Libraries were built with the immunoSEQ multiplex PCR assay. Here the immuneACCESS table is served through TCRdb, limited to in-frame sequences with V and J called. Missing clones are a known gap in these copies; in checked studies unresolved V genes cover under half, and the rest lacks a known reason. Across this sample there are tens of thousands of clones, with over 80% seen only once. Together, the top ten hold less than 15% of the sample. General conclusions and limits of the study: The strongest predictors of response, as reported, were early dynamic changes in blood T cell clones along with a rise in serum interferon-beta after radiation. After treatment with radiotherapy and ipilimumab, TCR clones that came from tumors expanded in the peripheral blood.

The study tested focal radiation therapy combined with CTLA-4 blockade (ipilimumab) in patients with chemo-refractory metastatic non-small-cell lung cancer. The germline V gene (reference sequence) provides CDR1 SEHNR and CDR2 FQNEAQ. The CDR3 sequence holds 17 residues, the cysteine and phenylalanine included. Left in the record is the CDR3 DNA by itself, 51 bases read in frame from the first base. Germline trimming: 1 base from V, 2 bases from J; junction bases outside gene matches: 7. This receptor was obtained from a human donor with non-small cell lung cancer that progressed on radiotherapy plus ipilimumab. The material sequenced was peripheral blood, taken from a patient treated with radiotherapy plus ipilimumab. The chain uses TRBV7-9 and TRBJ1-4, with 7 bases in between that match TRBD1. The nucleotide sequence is TGTGCCAGCAGCTTAGGTTCAGGGGGAAGCACTAATGAAAAACTGTTTTTT. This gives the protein CASSLGSGGSTNEKLFF.